One sample yielded the 28 T cell receptor beta chains listed below, sequenced in a study of T cell repertoires in aging, cancer and after chemotherapy. The template was genomic DNA from peripheral blood, not RNA. Rearranged V-D-J TRB sequences were amplified with a mixed TRB-A/B primer pool. One entry per CDR3 protein results from TCRdb running MiXCR on the multiplex PCR reads. The data contain around 6,200 distinct CDR3 sequences, approximately 29% of them singletons. The sequenced material came from blood. Receptors were obtained from a human donor with a blood cancer.

The chain couples TRBV27 to TRBJ2-3; 7 bases are a match to TRBD1. The CDR3 is made up of 15 amino acids. J gave up 2 bases and V 6 bases, and 8 bases lay outside the gene matches. Germline values: CDR1 MNHEY, CDR2 SMNVEV (reference sequence). DNA of the CDR3: TGTGCCAGCAGCTCGTGGGGGACAGCCACAGATACGCAGTATTTT. As protein: CASSSWGTATDTQYF.

This chain links TRBV5-1 with TRBJ2-3, with D unresolved. Trimming took off 0 bases at V and 6 bases at J, with 11 bases between the two ends. The CDR3 has 14 residues. Germline assignment: CDR1 SGHRS and CDR2 YFSETQ. CDR3 sequence reads: CASSLAGTSDTQYF. The CDR3 bases are TGCGCCAGCAGCTTGGCCGGAACCTCCGATACGCAGTATTTT. The full variable domain, completed using reference TRBV5-1 and TRBJ2-3, is KAGVTQTPRYLIKTRGQQVTLSCSPISGHRSVSWYQQTPGQGLQFLFEYFSETQRNKGNFPGRFSGRQFSNSRSEMNVSTLELGDSALYLCASSLAGTSDTQYFGPGTRLTVL.

The chain uses TRBV28 and TRBJ2-5, with 9 bases matching TRBD2. Germline lookup yields CDR1 MDHEN and CDR2 SYDVKM. V lost 5 bases, J lost 2 bases, and 12 bases stayed unmatched. The CDR3 totals 17 residues. CDR3 DNA: TGTGCCAGCAGTGCTCCCCTTGGGCGGGAGGGGCAAGAGACCCAGTACTTC. Translated, it gives CASSAPLGREGQETQYF.

Turning to this clonotype: This may be a read error: a much more frequent sequence differs by one nucleotide. This chain joins TRBV6-1 and TRBJ2-1, with 10 bases matching TRBD2. This CDR3 comprises 17 residues. V dropped 2 bases and J dropped 7; count of bases not matched to a gene: 11. CDR1 and CDR2 (germline): MNHNS, SASEGT. In nucleotides, the CDR3 is TGTGCCAGCAGTGAAATAGGTCTAGCGGGAGTACTAAATGAGCAGTTCTTC. Encoded protein: CASSEIGLAGVLNEQFF.

In this sample, this clonotype turned up a few times. The J gene is TRBJ1-5, the V gene TRBV5-1; D remains ambiguous. Germline lookup yields CDR1 SGHRS and CDR2 YFSETQ. The V gene lost 4 bases and the J gene lost 1 base, with 6 bases spanning the gap. The CDR3 runs 13 residues. Here the CDR3 reads CASSRDSNQPQHF. The CDR3 bases are TGCGCCAGCAGCAGAGACAGCAATCAGCCCCAGCATTTT.

This clonotype is medium-sized. This rearrangement joins TRBV6-6 to TRBJ2-2; possible D gene TRBD1, 5 bases. The ends were cut back, 7 bases at V and 1 base at J, with 19 bases in the middle. Germline V CDR1 and CDR2: MNHNY, SVGAGI (reference sequence). The CDR3 loop spans 17 amino acids. The CDR3: CASTFSQGRGNTGELFF. CDR3 DNA: TGTGCCAGCACGTTCAGTCAGGGTAGGGGGAACACCGGGGAGCTGTTTTTT.

The V and J genes are TRBV5-6 and TRBJ2-2; the D gene is possibly TRBD2 (6 bases). CDR1 is SGHDT and CDR2 is YYEEEE in the germline V gene. V was pared by 1 base and J by 5 bases, with 12 bases between. The CDR3 is 15 residues long. The CDR3 loop reads CASSLIGLRTGELFF. Written as DNA, the CDR3 is TGTGCCAGCAGCTTGATTGGACTACGTACCGGGGAGCTGTTTTTT. Full variable domain (outside the CDR3, taken from reference TRBV5-6 and TRBJ2-2): DAGVTQSPTHLIKTRGQQVTLRCSPKSGHDTVSWYQQALGQGPQFIFQYYEEEERQRGNFPDRFSGHQFPNYSSELNVNALLLGDSALYLCASSLIGLRTGELFFGEGSRLTVL.

V gene TRBV10-2 combines with J gene TRBJ1-1; 8 bases line up with TRBD1. The CDR3 is 14 amino acids. Trimming at V came to 9 bases and at J to 0 bases, leaving 6 bases not matched to a gene. Germline-derived CDR1 and CDR2 are WSHSY and SAAADI. CDR3 protein: CASLTGGMNTEAFF. The CDR3 DNA follows: TGCGCCAGTTTAACAGGGGGGATGAACACTGAAGCTTTCTTT.

This clonotype has just a few counts. The chain links TRBV30 to TRBJ1-1; D unclear. The germline V gene has CDR1 GTSNPN and CDR2 SVGIG (reference sequence). V dropped 4 bases and J dropped 3 bases, with 15 bases sitting between them. The CDR3 is 14 amino acids. This CDR3 reads CAWTSRGFDTEAFF. Written as DNA, the CDR3 is TGTGCCTGGACCTCCCGAGGGTTTGACACTGAAGCTTTCTTT.

This clonotype showed up just once. A read error is possible here, since a much larger clone lies one base away. The chain links TRBV29-1 to TRBJ1-1; tentatively, D is TRBD1 (6 bases). The CDR3 spans 12 residues. V was clipped by 4 bases and J by 13 bases, with 19 bases between them. The germline CDR1 and CDR2 sequences are SQVTM and ANQGSEA. Here the CDR3 reads CSVVVSGERIFF. In DNA, the CDR3 is TGCAGCGTTGTAGTGTCAGGGGAGAGGATTTTCTTT.

This clonotype was found a few times. V gene TRBV6-1 combines with J gene TRBJ2-7; the match to TRBD2 covers 13 bases. Germline V gene data show CDR1 as MNHNS and CDR2 as SASEGT. The CDR3 is made up of 16 amino acids. After removal of 7 bases from V and 1 base from J, the junction contained 7 bases not matched to a gene. DNA of the CDR3: TGTGCCAGCATCGGGACTAGCGGGACTTCATCCTACGAGCAGTACTTC. Protein sequence: CASIGTSGTSSYEQYF.

This clonotype was seen more than once but under ten times. The chain is built from TRBV7-9 and TRBJ1-5; D is unclear. Germline CDR1 SEHNR, CDR2 FQNEAQ (reference sequence). The CDR3 has 12 amino acids. The V and J ends lost 6 bases and 4 bases respectively, with 7 bases between them. CDR3 nucleotides: TGTGCCAGCAGTGGGAAGAATCAGCCCCAGCATTTT. As protein: CASSGKNQPQHF.

The J gene is TRBJ2-5, the V gene TRBV20-1; no reliable D call. The V gene lost 3 bases and the J gene lost 3 bases, with 8 bases spanning the gap. The CDR3 has 12 amino acids. Germline assignment: CDR1 DFQATT and CDR2 SNEGSKA (reference sequence). CDR3 bases: TGCAGTGCTAGTTTTGGGGAAGAGACCCAGTACTTC. Protein product: CSASFGEETQYF.

In this sample, this clonotype is medium-sized. The chain couples TRBV24-1 to TRBJ2-1, with 11 positions matching TRBD2. CDR1 is KGHDR, CDR2 SFDVKD, per germline. Trimming took 3 bases from V and 4 from J; bases not matched to a gene: 4. This CDR3 region has 16 residues. The CDR3 coding sequence is TGTGCCACCAGTGATCCTAGCGGGAGGCAATACAATGAGCAGTTCTTC. It yields the protein CATSDPSGRQYNEQFF.

By sample share, this clonotype is medium-sized. The genes are TRBV6-1 and TRBJ2-1; 9 nucleotides line up with TRBD2. The CDR3 covers 17 residues. Germline loops: CDR1 MNHNS, CDR2 SASEGT. J lost 8 bases, V lost 5 bases, and 16 bases had no gene match. The CDR3 nucleotides are TGTGCCAGCAGTCCACCCTCAGCGGGAGGCTTGGTCCATGAGCAGTTCTTC. This translates into CASSPPSAGGLVHEQFF.

By proportion, this clonotype is medium-sized. The rearrangement joins TRBV5-5 to TRBJ2-3; D gene uncertain. Germline V gene sequence: CDR1 SGHKS, CDR2 YYEKEE (reference sequence). The CDR3 covers 14 residues. V was pared by 1 base and J by 4 bases, with 10 bases between. CDR3 DNA: TGTGCCAGCAGCTTGATTAGATCGGCAGATACGCAGTATTTT. Translated: CASSLIRSADTQYF.

Only a few counts were recorded for this clonotype. The chain employs TRBV7-9 and TRBJ2-2; no definite D call. CDR1 and CDR2 from the germline V gene are SEHNR and FQNEAQ (reference sequence). V was shortened by 1 base and J by 4 bases, with 13 bases between the two germline ends. The CDR3 has 16 residues. CDR3 coding DNA: TGTGCCAGCAGCTTAGAGACTGTCGGTACCACCGGGGAGCTGTTTTTT. This encodes CASSLETVGTTGELFF.

The CDR3 DNA reads as TGTGCCAGCAGCCCCTGGACTAGGTCCTACGAGCAGTACTTC. The encoded protein is CASSPWTRSYEQYF. The chain employs TRBV5-6 and TRBJ2-7, with 7 bases aligning to TRBD2. This CDR3 is 14 amino acids long. V lost 4 bases, J lost 1 base, and 5 bases stayed unmatched. The germline V gene has CDR1 SGHDT and CDR2 YYEEEE.

This clonotype was seen a handful of times. The V gene is TRBV12-3 or TRBV12-4, the J gene TRBJ2-3; possibly TRBD1 for D (5 bases). The length of the CDR3 is 15 residues. V was trimmed by 6 bases and J by 3 bases, leaving 16 bases between them. CDR3 region: CASRSGLVITDTQYF. CDR3 sequence (DNA): TGTGCCAGCAGATCAGGGCTAGTCATTACAGATACGCAGTATTTT.

A remark on this clonotype: Germline is not matched at one junction end, which may reflect a read error. V usage is TRBV18 and J usage is TRBJ1-3; no definite D call. CDR1 is KGHSH and CDR2 is LQKENI in the germline V gene. The CDR3 has 13 residues. The CDR3 here is CASSPSEGNTVYF. Here the CDR3 DNA reads TGTGCCAGCTCACCTTCAGAGGGAAACACCGTATATTTT.

In its sample, this clonotype was seen a few times. The gene calls are TRBV11-2 and TRBJ2-7, with D maybe TRBD2 (5 bases). The germline V and J ends were trimmed by 1 base and 2 bases, with 9 bases remaining between them. The germline V gene has CDR1 SGHAT and CDR2 FQNNGV. The CDR3 contains 14 residues. Written as DNA, the CDR3 is TGTGCCAGCAGCTTAGGAGTGAGGGCCTACGAGCAGTACTTC. It yields the protein CASSLGVRAYEQYF.

The CDR3 loop is CASSLAAGTFAYEQYF. CDR3 DNA: TGTGCCAGCAGCTTAGCGGCCGGGACCTTCGCCTACGAGCAGTACTTC. This chain uses TRBV7-9 with TRBJ2-7, with D perhaps TRBD1 or TRBD2 (5 bases each). The CDR3 runs to 16 residues. Germline CDR1 reads SEHNR; CDR2 reads FQNEAQ (reference sequence). V lost 0 bases and J lost 2, with 14 bases in between.

Within the sample, this clonotype is medium-sized (0.01 to 0.1%). V usage is TRBV7-9 and J usage is TRBJ2-5; the D is unclear. This CDR3 region has 11 residues. The V gene's germline CDR1 is SEHNR and CDR2 FQNEAQ (reference sequence). Trimming removed 2 bases from V and 3 bases from J, with 1 base in between. CDR3 sequence: CASSLKETQYF. CDR3 sequence (DNA): TGTGCCAGCAGCTTAAAAGAGACCCAGTACTTC.

The gene calls are TRBV5-1 and TRBJ2-5; 7 bases are shared with TRBD2. The CDR3 totals 19 residues. V shed 1 base, J shed 2 bases, and the junction held 17 bases outside the gene matches. In germline, CDR1 is SGHRS, CDR2 YFSETQ. CDR3 sequence: CASSLLWSSGDLMQETQYF. Here the CDR3 DNA reads TGCGCCAGCAGCTTGTTATGGTCTAGCGGAGACCTTATGCAAGAGACCCAGTACTTC.

This clonotype was detected a few times. The J gene is TRBJ2-4, the V gene TRBV18; weak D call: TRBD1 (5 bases). The CDR3 loop spans 15 amino acids. V was clipped by 2 bases and J by 0 bases, with 8 bases between them. Germline values: CDR1 KGHSH, CDR2 LQKENI. DNA for the CDR3: TGTGCCAGCTCACCAGGGGCTCTAGCCAAAAACATTCAGTACTTC. It translates to CASSPGALAKNIQYF.

The chain uses TRBV10-3 and TRBJ2-6; D gene unclear. The germline CDR1 and CDR2 sequences are ENHRY and SYGVKD. The CDR3 totals 15 residues. Between the trimmed V and J ends, which lost 0 bases and 6 bases, there was a span of 9 bases. CDR3 sequence reads: CAISESDGEANVLTF. Written as DNA, the CDR3 is TGTGCCATCAGTGAGTCCGACGGTGAGGCCAACGTCCTGACTTTC.

The genes are TRBV5-1 and TRBJ2-1; D gene unclear. CDR3 size: 15 residues. Trimming removed 5 bases from V and 2 bases from J, with 14 bases in between. CDR1 is SGHRS and CDR2 is YFSETQ in the germline V gene. The CDR3 sequence is CASRFDPAAYNEQFF. In DNA form, the CDR3 reads TGCGCCAGCAGGTTCGACCCGGCGGCCTACAATGAGCAGTTCTTC.

Relative to its sample, this clonotype is medium-sized. This chain connects TRBV6-1 to TRBJ2-1; the D call may be TRBD1 or TRBD2 (6 bases each). The CDR3 spans 15 residues. Germline V gene sequence: CDR1 MNHNS, CDR2 SASEGT. V was clipped by 4 bases and J by 4 bases, with 14 bases between them. The chain's CDR3 is CASSGWGAGYNEQFF. CDR3 sequence (DNA): TGTGCCAGCAGTGGTTGGGGGGCGGGGTACAATGAGCAGTTCTTC.